Below, 3 T cell receptor beta chains from the same sample are listed, as sequenced in a study of tumour-infiltrating T cells in Burkitt lymphoma. Assay used: immunoSEQ multiplex PCR; TCRdb lists only in-frame clones, some missing. The sample contains under 4,000 clones, 13% to 15% of which appear only once. Sequencing was done on a sample of tumor tissue. The receptors were gathered from a human donor with Burkitt lymphoma.

This rearrangement joins TRBV28 to TRBJ1-2; D is possibly TRBD1 (6 bases). V dropped 6 bases and J dropped 3 bases, with 8 bases sitting between them. Germline assignment: CDR1 MDHEN and CDR2 SYDVKM. CDR3 size: 12 residues. The DNA of the CDR3 is TGTGCCAGCAGAGACAGGTACTATGGCTACACCTTC. It encodes CASRDRYYGYTF.

The table lists this clone with a few counts. The V gene is TRBV5-1, the J gene TRBJ2-3; 14 bases agree with TRBD2. The germline V gene encodes CDR1 SGHRS and CDR2 YFSETQ. The J segment lost 5 bases and the V segment lost 4 bases, leaving 3 bases of the junction unmatched. CDR3 length: 15 residues. CDR3 DNA: TGCGCCAGCAGCACGGGACTAGCGGGGGTAGATACGCAGTATTTT. It yields the protein CASSTGLAGVDTQYF.

In regard to this clone: An end of the junction does not agree with germline; a read error may underlie this. The rearrangement links TRBV30 to TRBJ2-5; no reliable D call. Per germline, CDR1 GTSNPN and CDR2 SVGIG (reference sequence). The CDR3 is made up of 10 amino acids. The CDR3: CARSRETQYF. CDR3 in DNA: TGTGCCCGGAGTAGGGAGACCCAGTACTTC. The complete variable domain, with remaining parts taken from reference TRBV30 and TRBJ2-5, reads SQTIHQWPATLVQPVGSPLSLECTVEGTSNPNLYWYRQAAGRGLQLLFYSVGIGQISSEVPQNLSASRPQDRQFILSSKKLLLSDSGFYLCARSRETQYFGPGTRLLVL.